This is a list of T cell receptor beta chains from one sample in a study of blood T cell repertoires in COVID-19. Using immunoSEQ multiplex PCR, the repertoire was profiled, and TCRdb retains in-frame clones only, with some absent. Found here are roughly 280,000 clones, around 90% of them singletons; the top ten hold around 2.1%. Sequenced material: peripheral blood. Source of these receptors: a man in his fifties with acute or convalescent COVID-19. Each CDR3 is given with its conserved first and last residue. The D gene is left open where the match is weak. Clone sizes are given selectively: once, few, many, or a class where the clone is expanded.

12 | . | TRBJ2-7 | . | TRBV27 | TGTGCCAGCAGTTTGGTCGGGGGCGAGCAGTACTTC | CASSLVGGEQYF
14 | . | TRBJ2-7 | . | TRBV19 | TGTGCCAGTAGTATTTCAGGGTCCGGCTACGAGCAGTACTTC | CASSISGSGYEQYF
11 | . | TRBJ2-3 | . | TRBV25-1 | TGTGCCAGCAAAGGGGCAGATACGCAGTATTTT | CASKGADTQYF
14 | . | TRBJ1-1 | . | TRBV6-6 | TGTGCCAGCAGTTACTCGGGGGCGATAACTGAAGCTTTCTTT | CASSYSGAITEAFF
15 | . | TRBJ2-7 | . | TRBV7-9 | TGTGCCAGCAGCCCTGGACAGATGAACACCTACGAGCAGTACTTC | CASSPGQMNTYEQYF
14 | TRBD1 | TRBJ2-7 | . | TRBV2 | TGTGCCAGCAGTCGGGGGACAGGGGCCTACGAGCAGTACTTC | CASSRGTGAYEQYF
14 | . | TRBJ2-7 | . | TRBV5-1 | TGCGCCAGCAGCCCAGGGGGGCCTCCCTACGAGCAGTACTTC | CASSPGGPPYEQYF
14 | TRBD1 | TRBJ2-7 | . | TRBV10-3 | TGTGCCATCAGTGAGGGGACAGGGCCCTACGAGCAGTACTTC | CAISEGTGPYEQYF
14 | . | TRBJ1-4 | . | TRBV5-5 | TGTGCCAGCAGCTTAGGGCAGGGTGGGGAAAAACTGTTTTTT | CASSLGQGGEKLFF
11 | TRBD1 | TRBJ1-1 | once | TRBV20-1 | TGCAGGGGGACAGGGGGCGCGACGGCTTTCTTT | CRGTGGATAFF
14 | TRBD1 | TRBJ2-3 | . | TRBV2 | TGTGCCAGCAGTGGACAGGGCCGCACAGATACGCAGTATTTT | CASSGQGRTDTQYF
17 | TRBD2 | TRBJ2-3 | once | TRBV5-4 | TGTGCCAGCAGCTCTGCCCGCGGGGGGCGCGACACAGATACGCAGTATTTT | CASSSARGGRDTDTQYF
11 | TRBD2 | TRBJ2-7 | . | TRBV18 | TGTGCCAGCTCACGGGAGGGCGAGCAGTACTTC | CASSREGEQYF
14 | TRBD1 | TRBJ1-5 | . | TRBV9 | TGTGCCAGCAGCTCCGGGACAGGGGGGCAGCCCCAGCATTTT | CASSSGTGGQPQHF
14 | . | TRBJ2-1 | . | TRBV5-1 | TGCGCCAGCAGCTTGGGAGGTTCCTACAATGAGCAGTTCTTC | CASSLGGSYNEQFF
12 | . | TRBJ1-2 | . | TRBV12-3/TRBV12-4 | TGTGCCAGCAGGCCGGCAGCGGGTGGCTACACCTTC | CASRPAAGGYTF
18 | TRBD2 | TRBJ2-1 | . | TRBV19 | TGTGCCAGTAGTATAGAAGGTAGCGGGGGGGCCTTCTACAATGAGCAGTTCTTC | CASSIEGSGGAFYNEQFF
14 | . | TRBJ1-4 | once | TRBV25-1 | TGTGCCAGCAGTGAATCGGGAACTAATGAAAAACTGTTTTTT | CASSESGTNEKLFF
14 | . | TRBJ1-1 | . | TRBV3-1/TRBV3-2 | TGTGCCAGCAGCCAAGTAGCCGGAAACACTGAAGCTTTCTTT | CASSQVAGNTEAFF
17 | TRBD1 | TRBJ1-5 | . | TRBV19 | TGTGCCAGTAGTATGGGTGGGGGACAGGGTCGGAATCAGCCCCAGCATTTT | CASSMGGGQGRNQPQHF
14 | . | TRBJ1-1 | . | TRBV5-5 | TGTGCCAGCACCAGAGACTCCGGAAACACTGAAGCTTTCTTT | CASTRDSGNTEAFF
12 | . | TRBJ2-1 | once | TRBV11-2 | TGTGCCAGCAGTGCGGTTGAGAATGAGCAGTTCTTC | CASSAVENEQFF
14 | TRBD1 | TRBJ1-1 | . | TRBV19 | TGTGCCAGTAGACTACAGGGGGCTGGCACTGAAGCTTTCTTT | CASRLQGAGTEAFF
11 | . | TRBJ1-1 | . | TRBV20-1 | TGCAGTGCCCGGGACTACACTGAAGCTTTCTTT | CSARDYTEAFF
16 | . | TRBJ2-7 | . | TRBV21-1 | TGTGCCAGCAGCAACCCGCCCGCGGGGGCCGACTACGAGCAGTACTTC | CASSNPPAGADYEQYF
13 | . | TRBJ1-3 | . | TRBV9 | TGTGCCAGCAGCGTAGGTCAGGGAAACACCATATATTTT | CASSVGQGNTIYF
16 | TRBD2 | TRBJ2-3 | once | TRBV6-5 | TGTGCCAGCAGTTACGGACTAGCGGGGGGCACAGATACGCAGTATTTT | CASSYGLAGGTDTQYF
16 | . | TRBJ1-1 | . | TRBV6-2/TRBV6-3 | TGTGCCAGCAGTTACCCTGGCGAAGGGGGTAACACTGAAGCTTTCTTT | CASSYPGEGGNTEAFF
18 | TRBD2 | TRBJ2-5 | . | TRBV3-1/TRBV3-2 | TGTGCCAGCAGCCGCCGGAGGTCTAGCGGGGGGCCGGAAGAGACCCAGTACTTC | CASSRRRSSGGPEETQYF
14 | . | TRBJ1-5 | . | TRBV6-5 | TGTGCCAGCAGCCCAGGTTTGGGCAATCAGCCCCAGCATTTT | CASSPGLGNQPQHF
20 | . | TRBJ2-6 | . | TRBV7-3 | TGTGCCAGCAGCTCATGGTCCGTCGGACAGCTCGCCTCTGGGGCCAACGTCCTGACTTTC | CASSSWSVGQLASGANVLTF
15 | . | TRBJ2-5 | . | TRBV7-6 | TGTGCCAGCAGCCGCTCTACGGGGTACCAAGAGACCCAGTACTTC | CASSRSTGYQETQYF
11 | . | TRBJ2-5 | . | TRBV20-1 | TGCAGTGCCGGAGGGCCGGGGGCCCAGTACTTC | CSAGGPGAQYF
15 | TRBD2 | TRBJ2-5 | . | TRBV9 | TGTGCCAGCAGCTTACTAGCGGGGGCCCAAGAGACCCAGTACTTC | CASSLLAGAQETQYF
14 | . | TRBJ2-2 | . | TRBV2 | TGTGCCAGCAGTGAACAGGCGAACACCGGGGAGCTGTTTTTT | CASSEQANTGELFF
15 | TRBD1 | TRBJ2-2 | . | TRBV6-5 | TGTGCCAGCAGTATGACAGGGGGTGGCACCGGGGAGCTGTTTTTT | CASSMTGGGTGELFF
15 | TRBD1 | TRBJ2-7 | . | TRBV6-5 | TGTGCCAGCAGTTGGGGGACAGGGGTTCCCTACGAGCAGTACTTC | CASSWGTGVPYEQYF
11 | . | TRBJ1-2 | . | TRBV24-1 | TGTGCCCCCCGGGACATCTATGGCTACACCTTC | CAPRDIYGYTF